The 30 T cell receptor beta chains in this list originate from one sample, sequenced in a study of cytomegalovirus exposure and HLA in healthy donors. Vbeta (60) and Jbeta (13) primers were used in the PCR. Assay: immunoSEQ multiplex PCR; the TCRdb copy retains only in-frame clones and omits some. This table has about 150,000 clones, around 80% appearing once. Material: PBMCs. The receptors here all came from a woman between 40 and 55 years old in good health and CMV-seropositive.

The chain carries TRBV21-1 and TRBJ2-2; the table's D call TRBD2 went unverified against the DNA. TRBV21-1 is deemed a pseudogene. CDR3 size: 14 residues. DNA of the CDR3: TGTGCCAGCAGCACCGGACTGAACACCGGGGAGCTGTTTTTT. This translates into CASSTGLNTGELFF.

The chain carries TRBV5-1 and TRBJ2-3, with 7 bases fitting TRBD2. V shed 4 bases and J 0 bases; nucleotides not matched to a gene: 14. Germline V gene sequence: CDR1 SGHRS, CDR2 YFSETQ. The CDR3 spans 18 residues. The CDR3 sequence is CASSMSWASGTSTDTQYF. CDR3 nucleotides: TGCGCCAGCAGCATGAGCTGGGCCAGCGGGACCAGCACAGATACGCAGTATTTT.

The V call is TRBV6-1, the J call TRBJ1-1, with TRBD1 identical over 9 bases. V lost 2 bases, J lost 0 bases, and 4 bases stayed unmatched. This CDR3 has 16 amino acids. Germline V gene lookup returns CDR1 MNHNS and CDR2 SASEGT. The CDR3 is CASSEWGQGLNTEAFF. The CDR3 nucleotides read TGTGCCAGCAGTGAATGGGGACAGGGATTGAACACTGAAGCTTTCTTT.

The chain employs TRBV19 and TRBJ2-3, with unresolved D. V lost 3 bases to trimming and J lost 2 bases, with 9 bases between them. From germline, CDR1 is LNHDA and CDR2 SQIVND (reference sequence). This CDR3 has 14 residues. CDR3 loop: CASSIVGYTDTQYF. CDR3 coding DNA: TGTGCCAGTAGTATCGTCGGGTACACAGATACGCAGTATTTT.

With respect to this clone: Distinct nucleotide sequences in the sample also encode this CDR3. V and J are TRBV11-2 and TRBJ2-7, with 13 bases fitting TRBD2. CDR1 SGHAT and CDR2 FQNNGV come from the germline V gene. The ends lost 5 bases at V and 4 bases at J; junction bases unmatched: 2. This CDR3 region has 14 residues. CDR3 nucleotides: TGTGCCAGCAGCCTGGGACTAGCGGGATACGAGCAGTACTTC. It codes for CASSLGLAGYEQYF.

As to this clone: No conserved phenylalanine or tryptophan is present at the end of the CDR3, so a read error is the likely explanation. No DNA is shown, since the ends of the CDR3 on it are uncertain; the CDR3 is the one TCRdb lists. V usage is TRBV27 and J usage is TRBJ1-1; the table's D call of TRBD1 was not tested on the DNA. Germline CDR1 is MNHEY and CDR2 is SMNVEV (reference sequence). The CDR3 totals 9 residues, both ends included. The CDR3: CASSPRDRV.

The V and J genes are TRBV7-6 and TRBJ2-7, with TRBD2 matching 10 bases. The germline gives CDR1 SGHVS, CDR2 FNYEAQ. The CDR3 has 15 residues. Trimming removed 2 bases from V and 6 bases from J; junction bases left unmatched: 7. The CDR3 loop is CASSLSSGSPPEQYF. DNA for the CDR3: TGTGCCAGCAGCTTATCTAGCGGGAGTCCCCCCGAGCAGTACTTC.

V gene TRBV5-1 combines with J gene TRBJ2-3, with 9 bases that match TRBD2. The CDR3 covers 18 residues. V lost 1 base to trimming and J lost 2 bases; unmatched junction nucleotides: 11. CDR1 SGHRS and CDR2 YFSETQ come from the germline V gene. CDR3 loop: CASSLIQPGLALTDTQYF. The CDR3 coding sequence is TGCGCCAGCAGCTTGATCCAACCGGGACTAGCCCTCACAGATACGCAGTATTTT.

This CDR3 is CASSIDTLAGGTDTQYF. CDR3 nucleotides: TGTGCCAGTAGTATAGATACACTAGCGGGAGGGACAGATACGCAGTATTTT. The chain employs TRBV19 and TRBJ2-3, with TRBD2 matching 13 bases. Per the germline V gene, CDR1 is LNHDA and CDR2 is SQIVND (reference sequence). The CDR3 is made up of 17 amino acids. Trimming removed 0 bases from V and 3 bases from J; junction bases left unmatched: 3.

The chain combines TRBV19 with TRBJ2-1; 12 nucleotides line up with TRBD2. This CDR3 spans 16 amino acids. The V and J ends lost 0 bases and 9 bases, in that order; junction bases with no gene match: 6. CDR1 and CDR2 from the germline V gene are LNHDA and SQIVND (reference sequence). CDR3 amino acids: CASSIDQLAGGGEQFF. The CDR3 DNA sequence: TGTGCCAGTAGTATAGATCAACTAGCGGGGGGCGGTGAGCAGTTCTTC.

This clone came up once. The V and J genes are TRBV4-1 and TRBJ2-1; TRBD2 matches at 11 bases. The germline V gene has CDR1 MGHRA and CDR2 YSYEKL. V dropped 4 bases and J dropped 2; count of bases not matched to a gene: 7. CDR3 length equals 17 residues. CDR3 bases: TGCGCCAGCAGCCTACAACTAGCGGGAGTCCCCTACAATGAGCAGTTCTTC. This codes for CASSLQLAGVPYNEQFF.

V is TRBV10-3 and J is TRBJ2-1; D is perhaps TRBD2 (6 bases). The CDR3 is made up of 16 amino acids. The germline V and J ends were trimmed by 2 bases and 6 bases, with 17 bases remaining between them. Germline-derived CDR1 and CDR2 are ENHRY and SYGVKD. Here the CDR3 reads CAISELTGTGGNEQFF. DNA for the CDR3: TGTGCCATCAGTGAGCTCACCGGGACTGGGGGCAATGAGCAGTTCTTC.

The rearrangement links TRBV7-6 to TRBJ2-3; 8 bases are a match to TRBD2. Trimming at V came to 1 base and at J to 2 bases, leaving 11 bases not matched to a gene. Germline-derived CDR1 and CDR2 are SGHVS and FNYEAQ. The CDR3 length is 18 residues. The CDR3 is CASSLVFGGLGFTDTQYF. The CDR3, as DNA: TGTGCCAGCAGCTTAGTGTTTGGGGGACTAGGTTTCACAGATACGCAGTATTTT.

The rearrangement joins TRBV28 to TRBJ1-1, with a weak D call TRBD1 (6 bases). The V gene lost 1 base and the J gene lost 3 bases, with 15 bases spanning the gap. Germline loops: CDR1 MDHEN, CDR2 SYDVKM. CDR3 length: 16 residues. The CDR3 DNA reads TGTGCCAGCAGTTTATCCCCGGGCAGGGGCCACACTGAAGCTTTCTTT. The encoded protein is CASSLSPGRGHTEAFF.

V gene TRBV10-2 combines with J gene TRBJ2-7, with D possibly matching TRBD1 (7 bases). The CDR3 spans 16 residues. V lost 5 bases and J 3 bases, leaving 20 bases between the germline ends. CDR1 and CDR2 (germline): WSHSY, SAAADI. CDR3: CASSQPRGGGHYEQYF. DNA of the CDR3: TGCGCCAGCAGTCAACCCCGTGGAGGGGGCCACTACGAGCAGTACTTC.

The genes are TRBV5-4 and TRBJ2-7; 9 bases fit TRBD2. Germline-derived CDR1 and CDR2 are SGHNT and YYREEE (reference sequence). After removal of 0 bases from V and 4 bases from J, the junction contained 5 bases not matched to a gene. There are 15 residues in the CDR3. This CDR3 reads CASSLGSGSFYEQYF. CDR3 sequence (DNA): TGTGCCAGCAGCTTGGGTAGCGGGAGCTTTTACGAGCAGTACTTC.

The chain recombines TRBV11-2 with TRBJ2-1; no firm D call. The V gene lost 2 bases and the J gene lost 5 bases, with 16 bases spanning the gap. CDR3 size: 16 residues. Looked up from germline, CDR1 is SGHAT and CDR2 is FQNNGV. The CDR3 region has the DNA TGTGCCAGCAGCTTACCTTACGGCCCTCGGGACAATGAGCAGTTCTTC. Translating gives CASSLPYGPRDNEQFF.

The CDR3 sequence: CASTPTSGSLETQYF. CDR3 sequence (DNA): TGTGCCAGCACCCCGACTAGCGGGAGCCTAGAGACCCAGTACTTC. This chain uses TRBV27 with TRBJ2-5, with 12 bases fitting TRBD2. Germline CDR1 and CDR2: MNHEY and SMNVEV (reference sequence). CDR3 size: 15 residues. Unmatched junction bases numbered 7, after V lost 7 bases and J lost 4 bases.

The rearrangement joins TRBV18 to TRBJ2-7; 8 nucleotides match TRBD1. CDR3 length: 14 amino acids. Germline values: CDR1 KGHSH, CDR2 LQKENI. After removal of 3 bases from V and 3 bases from J, the junction contained 4 bases not matched to a gene. CDR3 region: CASSPRQGNYEQYF. The CDR3 DNA follows: TGTGCCAGCTCACCCCGACAGGGGAACTACGAGCAGTACTTC.

This CDR3 is CASSLTPGQANYGYTF. The DNA of the CDR3 is TGCGCCAGCAGCTTGACCCCGGGACAGGCTAACTATGGCTACACCTTC. The J gene is TRBJ1-2, the V gene TRBV5-1; TRBD1 matches at 8 bases. V was clipped by 1 base and J by 0 bases; unmatched bases: 5. The length of the CDR3 is 16 residues. Germline V gene data show CDR1 as SGHRS and CDR2 as YFSETQ.

V gene TRBV7-8 combines with J gene TRBJ2-5, with TRBD2 matching over 9 bases. The CDR3 has 16 residues. Germline-derived CDR1 and CDR2 are SGHVS and FQNEAQ. The J segment lost 5 bases and the V segment lost 4 bases, leaving 11 bases of the junction unmatched. CDR3 in amino acids: CASSSGEIAGVETQYF. Here the CDR3 DNA reads TGTGCCAGCAGCTCCGGGGAAATAGCGGGAGTGGAGACCCAGTACTTC.

V gene TRBV5-1 combines with J gene TRBJ2-3, with TRBD1 matching 8 bases. V shed 4 bases, J shed 3 bases, and the junction held 10 bases outside the gene matches. This CDR3 contains 16 residues. Germline CDR1 SGHRS, CDR2 YFSETQ. This chain's CDR3 is CASSTRQGYDTDTQYF. CDR3 in DNA: TGCGCCAGCAGCACGAGACAGGGGTATGATACAGATACGCAGTATTTT.

This clone was seen only a few times. In the same sample, other DNA sequences code for this CDR3. The chain combines TRBV6-1 with TRBJ1-1, with D perhaps matching TRBD1 (6 bases). The length of the CDR3 is 13 residues. In germline, CDR1 is MNHNS, CDR2 SASEGT. Trimming left V 4 bases short and J 5 bases short, with 11 bases between. The CDR3 sequence: CASSAGAGTEAFF. The CDR3 DNA follows: TGTGCCAGCAGTGCAGGGGCTGGAACTGAAGCTTTCTTT.

V and J are TRBV30 and TRBJ2-2, with D maybe TRBD2 (5 bases). Germline V gene sequence: CDR1 GTSNPN, CDR2 SVGIG (reference sequence). This CDR3 comprises 13 residues. The germline V and J ends were trimmed by 3 bases and 1 base, with 6 bases remaining between them. CDR3 residues: CAWRRENTGELFF. Written as DNA, the CDR3 is TGTGCCTGGAGACGGGAGAACACCGGGGAGCTGTTTTTT.

This clone was seen only a few times. The gene calls are TRBV28 and TRBJ1-2, with TRBD1 identical over 8 bases. Germline V gene lookup returns CDR1 MDHEN and CDR2 SYDVKM. This CDR3 spans 15 amino acids. J was trimmed by 7 bases and V by 6 bases; bases with no gene match: 13. CDR3 sequence: CASRREQGVLAGYTF. The CDR3 DNA follows: TGTGCCAGCAGACGGGAACAGGGGGTCCTAGCTGGCTACACCTTC.

The chain employs TRBV18 and TRBJ2-1; TRBD2 agrees at 12 bases. The germline gives CDR1 KGHSH, CDR2 LQKENI. Trimming cost V 3 bases and J 7 bases; bases outside gene matches: 4. The CDR3 has 15 amino acids. The DNA of the CDR3 is TGTGCCAGCTCACCGGCCGGGACTAGCGGGAATGAGCAGTTCTTC. The encoded protein is CASSPAGTSGNEQFF. The complete variable domain, with remaining parts taken from reference TRBV18 and TRBJ2-1, reads NAGVMQNPRHLVRRRGQEARLRCSPMKGHSHVYWYRQLPEEGLKFMVYLQKENIIDESGMPKERFSAEFPKEGPSILRIQQVVRGDSAAYFCASSPAGTSGNEQFFGPGTRLTVL.

This clone has more than one count but fewer than ten. The chain recombines TRBV6-1 with TRBJ1-3, with D possibly being TRBD1 (5 bases). CDR3 length equals 15 residues. Germline V gene data show CDR1 as MNHNS and CDR2 as SASEGT. V lost 4 bases and J lost 0, with 10 bases in between. Here the CDR3 reads CASSATGDSGNTIYF. The CDR3 coding sequence is TGTGCCAGCAGTGCCACGGGGGACTCTGGAAACACCATATATTTT.

This chain connects TRBV27 to TRBJ2-7; no clear D gene. CDR1 and CDR2 (germline): MNHEY, SMNVEV (reference sequence). This CDR3 is built from 13 residues. Trimming took 6 bases from V and 3 from J, leaving 12 bases between them. Here the CDR3 reads CASSPPNSYEQYF. Written as DNA, the CDR3 is TGTGCCAGCAGCCCCCCCAACAGCTACGAGCAGTACTTC.

The chain joins TRBV5-1 to TRBJ2-7; 11 positions agree with TRBD2. CDR3 length: 16 amino acids. Germline loops: CDR1 SGHRS, CDR2 YFSETQ. The trim removed 3 bases at V and 0 bases at J, leaving 5 bases unmatched. This CDR3 reads CASSSRLAGSSYEQYF. CDR3 sequence (DNA): TGCGCCAGCAGCTCCAGACTAGCGGGGAGCTCCTACGAGCAGTACTTC.

The J gene is TRBJ1-3, the V gene TRBV9; no reliable D call. The CDR3 loop spans 14 amino acids. In germline, CDR1 is SGDLS, CDR2 YYNGEE. The V end was cut by 0 bases, the J end by 2 bases, with 6 bases between. The CDR3 loop is CASSVDSTGNTIYF. The CDR3 region has the DNA TGTGCCAGCAGCGTAGACAGCACTGGAAACACCATATATTTT.